This is a list of T cell receptor beta chains from one sample in a study of OX40 agonist ivuxolimab in advanced cancers. Sequencing used immunoSEQ multiplex PCR; TCRdb keeps in-frame clones, though not all of them. The sample includes tens of thousands of clones, approximately 89% of them seen just once. The specimen was CD4+ or CD8+ T cells sorted from blood, collected in a trial of the OX40 agonist ivuxolimab. Receptors were obtained from an adult with an advanced solid tumor such as melanoma, head and neck, liver or kidney cancer. CDR3s include the opening cysteine and the closing phenylalanine or tryptophan. The order of the fields is clone size, J gene, D gene, V gene, CDR3 protein, CDR3 DNA. The D gene is left open where the match is weak. Where a row states a size, it is once, few, many or the class of an expanded clone; other rows omit it.

size: once
J: TRBJ2-3
D: -
V: TRBV15
CDR3: CATRGTDTQYF
DNA: TGTGCCACACGGGGCACAGATACGCAGTATTTT

size: -
J: TRBJ2-1
D: TRBD2
V: TRBV7-9
CDR3: CASSPGGAVYYNEQFF
DNA: TGTGCCAGCAGCCCCGGGGGGGCAGTTTACTACAATGAGCAGTTCTTC

size: -
J: TRBJ2-6
D: -
V: TRBV6-5
CDR3: CASRTGNSGANVLTF
DNA: TGTGCCAGCCGGACGGGGAACTCTGGGGCCAACGTCCTGACTTTC

size: -
J: TRBJ2-7
D: TRBD2
V: TRBV28
CDR3: CASSLPVAGEIHEQYF
DNA: TGTGCCAGCAGTTTACCGGTGGCGGGGGAAATCCACGAGCAGTACTTC

size: -
J: TRBJ2-2
D: -
V: TRBV6-5
CDR3: CASRVDLNTGELFF
DNA: TGTGCCAGCAGAGTGGACCTCAACACCGGGGAGCTGTTTTTT

size: -
J: TRBJ2-6
D: -
V: TRBV10-3
CDR3: CAIMGEGASGANVLTF
DNA: TGTGCCATCATGGGGGAGGGGGCCTCTGGGGCCAACGTCCTGACTTTC

size: -
J: TRBJ1-4
D: -
V: TRBV4-1
CDR3: CASSPPNTPVGGLFF
DNA: TGCGCCAGCAGCCCACCCAACACGCCGGTAGGGGGACTGTTTTTT

size: -
J: TRBJ1-1
D: TRBD1
V: TRBV6-1
CDR3: CASRGQGLTEAFF
DNA: TGTGCCAGCAGGGGACAGGGTCTTACTGAAGCTTTCTTT

size: -
J: TRBJ2-7
D: TRBD2
V: TRBV29-1
CDR3: CSVEVHREGPYEQYF
DNA: TGCAGCGTTGAAGTCCACCGGGAGGGCCCCTACGAGCAGTACTTC

size: -
J: TRBJ1-1
D: -
V: TRBV7-8
CDR3: CASSAIMTGNTEAFF
DNA: TGTGCCAGCAGCGCGATAATGACAGGGAACACTGAAGCTTTCTTT

size: -
J: TRBJ1-4
D: TRBD1
V: TRBV7-2
CDR3: CASSFLSRGQPSKLFF
DNA: TGTGCCAGCAGCTTTTTGTCTCGGGGACAGCCAAGCAAACTGTTTTTT

size: -
J: TRBJ2-3
D: TRBD2
V: TRBV11-2
CDR3: CASSLEWASGDPRTDTQYF
DNA: TGTGCCAGCAGCTTAGAGTGGGCTAGCGGGGACCCTCGTACAGATACGCAGTATTTT

size: -
J: TRBJ2-5
D: TRBD2
V: TRBV13
CDR3: CASSLGLTGRETQYF
DNA: TGTGCCAGCAGCTTAGGCCTAACCGGGAGGGAGACCCAGTACTTC

size: -
J: TRBJ1-5
D: -
V: TRBV28
CDR3: CASSYRSNQPQHF
DNA: TGTGCCAGCAGTTATAGGAGCAATCAGCCCCAGCATTTT

size: -
J: TRBJ2-1
D: -
V: TRBV29-1
CDR3: CSVEDPGNNEQFF
DNA: TGCAGCGTTGAAGATCCTGGAAACAATGAGCAGTTCTTC

size: -
J: TRBJ1-1
D: -
V: TRBV7-2
CDR3: CASSFTGLNTEAFF
DNA: TGTGCCAGCAGCTTTACAGGCCTGAACACTGAAGCTTTCTTT

size: -
J: TRBJ1-4
D: -
V: TRBV6-5
CDR3: CASRRYGEKLFF
DNA: TGTGCCAGCAGGCGATATGGCGAAAAACTGTTTTTT

size: -
J: TRBJ2-3
D: TRBD2
V: TRBV5-1
CDR3: CASSPLAGGTDTQYF
DNA: TGCGCCAGCAGCCCACTAGCGGGAGGCACAGATACGCAGTATTTT

size: -
J: TRBJ2-7
D: TRBD1
V: TRBV7-2
CDR3: CASSYRDRGPYEQYF
DNA: TGTGCCAGCAGCTACCGGGACAGGGGGCCCTACGAGCAGTACTTC

size: -
J: TRBJ2-7
D: TRBD2
V: TRBV7-8
CDR3: CASSSLSGRSDEQYF
DNA: TGTGCCAGCAGCTCCCTGAGCGGGAGGAGCGACGAGCAGTACTTC

size: -
J: TRBJ2-1
D: -
V: TRBV11-2
CDR3: CASSSISFEEQFF
DNA: TGTGCCAGCAGCTCCATTAGCTTTGAGGAGCAGTTCTTC

size: few
J: TRBJ2-3
D: TRBD2
V: TRBV15
CDR3: CATSNLGLAGGTAQYF
DNA: TGTGCCACCAGCAACCTGGGACTAGCGGGGGGGACGGCGCAGTATTTT

size: -
J: TRBJ2-1
D: TRBD2
V: TRBV7-2
CDR3: CASSLGDYYNEQFF
DNA: TGTGCCAGCAGCTTAGGGGACTATTACAATGAGCAGTTCTTC

size: -
J: TRBJ2-5
D: -
V: TRBV4-1
CDR3: CASSQILGLDQETQYF
DNA: TGCGCCAGCAGCCAAATTTTGGGTTTGGACCAAGAGACCCAGTACTTC

size: -
J: TRBJ2-7
D: TRBD2
V: TRBV7-9
CDR3: CASSYGTSGGPSYEQYF
DNA: TGTGCCAGCAGCTACGGGACTAGCGGGGGCCCCTCCTACGAGCAGTACTTC

size: once
J: TRBJ1-1
D: -
V: TRBV9
CDR3: CASSEESLMNTEAFF
DNA: TGTGCCAGCAGCGAGGAATCACTTATGAACACTGAAGCTTTCTTT

size: -
J: TRBJ2-7
D: TRBD1
V: TRBV4-1
CDR3: CASSPGQGISEQYF
DNA: TGCGCCAGCAGCCCGGGACAGGGGATCAGCGAGCAGTACTTC

size: -
J: TRBJ2-7
D: -
V: TRBV18
CDR3: CASSPNLGYSDEQYF
DNA: TGTGCCAGCTCACCAAACCTCGGGTATTCCGACGAGCAGTACTTC

size: -
J: TRBJ2-1
D: TRBD1
V: TRBV5-1
CDR3: CASSEGQPVVEQFF
DNA: TGCGCCAGCAGCGAGGGACAGCCGGTTGTTGAGCAGTTCTTC

size: once
J: TRBJ2-7
D: -
V: TRBV27
CDR3: CASSLIGHSYEQYF
DNA: TGTGCCAGCAGTTTAATTGGTCACTCCTACGAGCAGTACTTC

size: -
J: TRBJ2-7
D: -
V: TRBV5-4
CDR3: CASSWGTYEQYF
DNA: TGTGCCAGCAGCTGGGGGACCTACGAGCAGTACTTC

size: -
J: TRBJ2-7
D: -
V: TRBV15
CDR3: CATSRDTTYEQYF
DNA: TGTGCCACCAGCAGAGATACGACCTACGAGCAGTACTTC

size: -
J: TRBJ1-1
D: TRBD1
V: TRBV7-9
CDR3: CASSQTGSTEAFF
DNA: TGTGCCAGCAGCCAGACAGGGTCCACTGAAGCTTTCTTT

size: -
J: TRBJ2-3
D: TRBD1
V: TRBV5-1
CDR3: CASSYTGTGGDTQYF
DNA: TGCGCCAGCAGCTACACCGGGACAGGGGGAGATACGCAGTATTTT

size: -
J: TRBJ2-7
D: -
V: TRBV4-2
CDR3: CASSQEIGGTKAYEQYF
DNA: TGTGCCAGCAGCCAAGAGATAGGGGGAACCAAAGCCTACGAGCAGTACTTC

size: -
J: TRBJ1-5
D: -
V: TRBV2
CDR3: CASGGTSHSNQPQHF
DNA: TGTGCCAGCGGGGGGACCTCGCATAGCAATCAGCCCCAGCATTTT

size: -
J: TRBJ2-7
D: -
V: TRBV14
CDR3: CASSQDTNSAYEQYF
DNA: TGTGCCAGCAGCCAAGATACGAACAGCGCCTACGAGCAGTACTTC

size: -
J: TRBJ2-2
D: -
V: TRBV27
CDR3: CASSFGPRGTGELFF
DNA: TGTGCCAGCAGCTTTGGACCCCGGGGCACCGGGGAGCTGTTTTTT

size: -
J: TRBJ2-2
D: -
V: TRBV13
CDR3: CASSSTGSTGLF
DNA: TGTGCCAGCAGCTCAACCGGGTCGACCGGCCTTTTT

size: -
J: TRBJ2-1
D: -
V: TRBV5-1
CDR3: CASSPRQGLYNEQFF
DNA: TGCGCCAGCAGCCCCCGGCAGGGCCTCTACAATGAGCAGTTCTTC